The clone carrying this TCR beta chain was observed a single time. As yet, its antigen is unknown. There are 15 residues in the CDR3. Germline lookup yields CDR1 MNHNS and CDR2 SASEGT. The V end was cut by 3 bases, the J end by 0 bases, with 9 bases between. This sample was taken from a study of T cell responses to AZD1222 COVID-19 vaccine. Study details: Pooling of second doses given at about 4 or about 12 weeks was done. Findings and limits, study-wide: Mostly white British, mostly female donors; authors suggested clonal diversity may be underestimated. Just a handful of people given AZD1222 tested seropositive at baseline. After the peak T cell response, and only then, were repertoires sampled.

Produced via immunoSEQ multiplex PCR; TCRdb's table is partial and in-frame only. The table records about 140,000 clones, 91% of them present only once. Here the sequenced sample was peripheral blood, taken on day 0 of AZD1222 vaccination. This chain connects TRBV6-1 to TRBJ1-3; tentatively, D is TRBD1 (6 bases). The source of this sequence is an adult in good health. The CDR3 bases are TGTGCCAGCAGTGAGGAAGGGGGCTCTGGAAACACCATATATTTT. This translates into CASSEEGGSGNTIYF.